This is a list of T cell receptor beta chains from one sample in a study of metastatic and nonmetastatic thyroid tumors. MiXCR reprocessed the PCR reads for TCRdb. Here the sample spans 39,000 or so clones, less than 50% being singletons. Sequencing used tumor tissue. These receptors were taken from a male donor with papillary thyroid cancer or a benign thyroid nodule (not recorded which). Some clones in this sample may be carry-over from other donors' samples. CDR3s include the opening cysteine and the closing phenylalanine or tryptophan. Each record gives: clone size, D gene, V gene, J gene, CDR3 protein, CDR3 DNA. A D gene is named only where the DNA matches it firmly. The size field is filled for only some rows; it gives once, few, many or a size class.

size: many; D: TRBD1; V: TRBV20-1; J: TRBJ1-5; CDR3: CSPGQSNQPQHF; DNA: TGCAGCCCGGGACAGTCCAATCAGCCCCAGCATTTT
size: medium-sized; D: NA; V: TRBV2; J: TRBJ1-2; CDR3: CASSGASYGYTF; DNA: TGTGCCAGCAGTGGGGCTTCGTATGGCTACACCTTC
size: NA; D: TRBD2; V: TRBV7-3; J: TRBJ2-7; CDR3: CASSQEGTSGAYEQYF; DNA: TGTGCCAGCAGCCAGGAGGGGACTAGCGGGGCCTACGAGCAGTACTTC
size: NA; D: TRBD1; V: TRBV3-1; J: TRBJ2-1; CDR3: CASSKGQGTYNEQFF; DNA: TGTGCCAGCAGCAAGGGACAGGGGACGTACAATGAGCAGTTCTTC
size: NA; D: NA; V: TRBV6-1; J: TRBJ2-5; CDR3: CASSGTYQETQYF; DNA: TGTGCCAGCAGCGGGACATACCAAGAGACCCAGTACTTC
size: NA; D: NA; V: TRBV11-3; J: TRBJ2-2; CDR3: CASSLGLSGELFF; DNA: TGTGCCAGCAGCTTAGGGTTAAGCGGGGAGCTGTTTTTT
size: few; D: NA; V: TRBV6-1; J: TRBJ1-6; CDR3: CACSGIDSPLHF; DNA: TGTGCCTGCAGCGGGATTGATTCACCCCTCCACTTT
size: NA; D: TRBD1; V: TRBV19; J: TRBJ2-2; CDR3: CASSIPLTGRYTGELFF; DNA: TGTGCCAGTAGTATCCCATTGACAGGGAGATACACCGGGGAGCTGTTTTTT
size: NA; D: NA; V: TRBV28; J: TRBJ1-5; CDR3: CASNYGNQPQHF; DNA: TGTGCCAGCAATTATGGGAATCAGCCCCAGCATTTT
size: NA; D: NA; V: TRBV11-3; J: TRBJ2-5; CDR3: CASSLGRVGQETQYF; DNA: TGTGCCAGCAGCTTAGGACGGGTAGGCCAAGAGACCCAGTACTTC
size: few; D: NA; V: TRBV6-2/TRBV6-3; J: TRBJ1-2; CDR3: CASSYQAADGYTF; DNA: TGTGCCAGCAGTTACCAGGCAGCCGATGGCTACACCTTC
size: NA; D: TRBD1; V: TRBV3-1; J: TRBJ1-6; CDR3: CASSQGQGPESPLHF; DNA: TGTGCCAGCAGCCAAGGACAGGGGCCGGAGTCACCCCTCCACTTT
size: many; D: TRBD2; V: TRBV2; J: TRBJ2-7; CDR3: CAGRTGTSDHEQYF; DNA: TGTGCCGGGAGAACCGGGACTAGCGACCACGAGCAGTACTTC
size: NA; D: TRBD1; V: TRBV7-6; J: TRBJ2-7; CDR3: CASSPTGDRSTYEQYF; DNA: TGTGCCAGCAGTCCAACCGGGGACAGGTCAACCTACGAGCAGTACTTC
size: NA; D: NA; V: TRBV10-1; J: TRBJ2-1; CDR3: CASSENVGPYNEQFF; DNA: TGCGCCAGCAGTGAGAACGTGGGACCCTACAATGAGCAGTTCTTC
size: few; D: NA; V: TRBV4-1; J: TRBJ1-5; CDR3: CASSRSLGGQPQHF; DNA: TGCGCCAGCAGCCGCTCTTTGGGAGGCCAGCCCCAGCATTTT
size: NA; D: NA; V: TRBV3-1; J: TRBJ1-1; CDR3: CASSQYGGAEAFF; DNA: TGTGCCAGCAGCCAGTACGGAGGGGCTGAGGCTTTCTTT
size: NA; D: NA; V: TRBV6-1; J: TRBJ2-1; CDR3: CASSQTGTYNEQFF; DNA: TGTGCCAGCAGTCAAACCGGGACCTACAATGAGCAGTTCTTC
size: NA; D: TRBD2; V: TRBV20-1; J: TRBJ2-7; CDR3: CSASRRDYPSYEQYF; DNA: TGCAGTGCTAGTCGCCGGGACTACCCCTCCTACGAGCAGTACTTC
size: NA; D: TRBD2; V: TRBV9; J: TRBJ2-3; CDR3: CASSVTSGGDTQYF; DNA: TGTGCCAGCAGCGTAACTAGCGGGGGAGATACGCAGTATTTT
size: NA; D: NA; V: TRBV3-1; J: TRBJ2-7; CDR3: CASICGGYEQYF; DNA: TGTGCCAGCATCTGCGGTGGCTACGAGCAGTACTTC
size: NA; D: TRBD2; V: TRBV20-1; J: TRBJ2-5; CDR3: CSASYTGGYQETQYF; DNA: TGCAGTGCTAGCTATACCGGGGGGTACCAAGAGACCCAGTACTTC
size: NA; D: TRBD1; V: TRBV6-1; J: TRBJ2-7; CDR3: CASRGGPPYEQYF; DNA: TGTGCCAGCAGAGGGGGCCCCCCCTACGAGCAGTACTTC
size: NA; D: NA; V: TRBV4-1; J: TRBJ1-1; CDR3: CASSQGRVLMNTEAFF; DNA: TGCGCCAGCAGCCAAGGAAGGGTCCTCATGAACACTGAAGCTTTCTTT
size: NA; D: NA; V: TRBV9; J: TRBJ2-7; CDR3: CASSVGSDSYEQYF; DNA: TGTGCCAGCAGCGTAGGTAGCGACTCCTACGAGCAGTACTTC
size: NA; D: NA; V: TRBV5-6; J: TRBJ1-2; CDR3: CASSLKIYGYTF; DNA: TGTGCCAGCAGCTTGAAGATCTATGGCTACACCTTC